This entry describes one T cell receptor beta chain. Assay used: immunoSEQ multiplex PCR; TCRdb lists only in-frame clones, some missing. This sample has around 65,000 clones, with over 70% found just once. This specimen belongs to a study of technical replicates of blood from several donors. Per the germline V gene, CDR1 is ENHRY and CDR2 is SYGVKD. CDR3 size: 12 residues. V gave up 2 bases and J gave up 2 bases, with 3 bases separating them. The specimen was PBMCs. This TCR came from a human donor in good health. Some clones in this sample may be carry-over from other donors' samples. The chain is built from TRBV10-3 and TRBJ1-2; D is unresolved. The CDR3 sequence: CAISEGNYGYTF. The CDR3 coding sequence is TGTGCCATCAGTGAGGGCAACTATGGCTACACCTTC.